Presented here are 30 T cell receptor beta chains from one specimen sequenced in a study of vaccination and CD4 T cells after COVID-19. These receptors lack a known antigen. Treatment defined: roughly 11-day PBMC culture with coronavirus spike peptide pools or control peptides (ViraFEST assay). From the unexposed donor, CD4+ T cells were collected ahead of the COVID-19 pandemic (2011-2018). Cultured CD4+ T cell DNA was sequenced using the Oncomine TCR Beta short-read assay. TCRdb ran MiXCR on the PCR reads and lists one entry per CDR3 protein. The repertoire holds about 9,600 distinct CDR3 sequences, with nearly 50% as singletons. The material sequenced was CD4+ T cells from blood, cultured in vitro. These receptor sequences come from a human donor in good health.

The table lists this clonotype with a few counts. This sequence joins TRBV2 and TRBJ2-4; D uncertain. The CDR3 length is 13 residues. The V end was cut by 3 bases, the J end by 10 bases, with 13 bases between. From germline, CDR1 is SNHLY and CDR2 FYNNEI. CDR3 DNA sequence: TGTGCCAGCAGTGAGGACCTAATGGGGATTCAGTACTTC. Translated: CASSEDLMGIQYF.

The chain is built from TRBV6-1 and TRBJ2-4, with TRBD2 identical over 8 bases. Germline CDR1 MNHNS, CDR2 SASEGT. The trim removed 3 bases at V and 2 bases at J, leaving 3 bases unmatched. This CDR3 is built from 15 residues. As DNA, the CDR3 is TGTGCCAGCAGTGAGGCGGGGGGCACCAAAAACATTCAGTACTTC. Translating gives CASSEAGGTKNIQYF.

V is TRBV19 and J is TRBJ2-3; no reliable D call. Germline CDR1 LNHDA, CDR2 SQIVND (reference sequence). Trimming took off 4 bases at V and 0 bases at J, with 5 bases between the two ends. The CDR3 contains 13 residues. The CDR3 DNA is TGTGCCAGTAGTAAACTAAGCACAGATACGCAGTATTTT. This encodes CASSKLSTDTQYF.

There are a few counts of this clonotype. This rearrangement joins TRBV7-2 to TRBJ1-2; 8 nucleotides agree with TRBD1. This CDR3 spans 16 amino acids. J gave up 2 bases and V 3 bases, and 8 bases lay outside the gene matches. Germline CDR1 SGHTA, CDR2 FQGNSA. The CDR3 DNA sequence: TGTGCCAGCAGCTTCCTCGGACAGGGCGAAAACTATGGCTACACCTTC. This encodes CASSFLGQGENYGYTF.

This clonotype was picked up a small number of times. The CDR3 DNA reads TGTGCCATCAGTGAGTCCGCAGGGGGCACTGAAGCTTTCTTT. Its protein is CAISESAGGTEAFF. The rearrangement joins TRBV10-3 to TRBJ1-1; 7 bases are shared with TRBD1. J lost 4 bases, V lost 0 bases, and 2 bases had no gene match. Germline assignment: CDR1 ENHRY and CDR2 SYGVKD. The CDR3 sequence is 14 residues long.

In this sample, this clonotype turned up a few times. The chain has TRBV6-1 and TRBJ2-2; D uncertain. Germline CDR1 is MNHNS and CDR2 is SASEGT. There are 15 residues in the CDR3. V dropped 6 bases and J dropped 4 bases, with 15 bases sitting between them. The CDR3 sequence is CASRVDHPGTGELFF. DNA of the CDR3: TGTGCCAGCAGAGTCGACCACCCGGGCACCGGGGAGCTGTTTTTT.

This clonotype was counted only a few times. The J gene is TRBJ1-2, the V gene TRBV5-4; no reliable D call. In germline, CDR1 is SGHNT, CDR2 YYREEE (reference sequence). Between the trimmed V and J ends, which lost 1 base and 8 bases, there was a span of 15 bases. This CDR3 has 14 amino acids. CDR3: CASSLRQVGRGYTF. The CDR3 DNA reads as TGTGCCAGCAGCTTGCGGCAGGTTGGGAGAGGCTACACCTTC. The variable domain in full, completed from reference TRBV5-4 and TRBJ1-2, reads ETGVTQSPTHLIKTRGQQVTLRCSSQSGHNTVSWYQQALGQGPQFIFQYYREEENGRGNFPPRFSGLQFPNYSSELNVNALELDDSALYLCASSLRQVGRGYTFGSGTRLTVV.

This clonotype was seen more than once but under ten times. The gene calls are TRBV15 and TRBJ1-3; 7 nucleotides match TRBD1. CDR1 is LNHNV and CDR2 is YYDKDF in the germline V gene (reference sequence). J gave up 4 bases and V 3 bases, and 3 bases lay outside the gene matches. The CDR3 loop spans 14 amino acids. CDR3: CATSRPGQGNTIYF. The CDR3 bases are TGTGCCACCAGCAGGCCGGGACAGGGAAACACCATATATTTT.

The gene calls are TRBV20-1 and TRBJ1-1, with D hard to call. The CDR3 contains 12 residues. V dropped 6 bases and J dropped 2 bases, with 10 bases sitting between them. Germline V gene lookup returns CDR1 DFQATT and CDR2 SNEGSKA (reference sequence). The DNA for the CDR3 is TGCAGTGCGCCGGACGGAAACACTGAAGCTTTCTTT. It yields the protein CSAPDGNTEAFF.

This clonotype was seen a few times. This rearrangement joins TRBV10-1 to TRBJ2-1; 8 bases line up with TRBD2. CDR1 and CDR2 from the germline V gene are WNHNN and SYGVQD (reference sequence). The V and J ends lost 2 bases and 9 bases, in that order; junction bases with no gene match: 9. The length of the CDR3 is 15 residues. The CDR3 bases are TGCGCCAGCAGTGAGAATCAAGGGACTAGTGGTGAGCAGTTCTTC. It yields the protein CASSENQGTSGEQFF.

The chain links TRBV12-3 or TRBV12-4 to TRBJ2-7; 12 bases align to TRBD1. The CDR3 covers 14 residues. J lost 3 bases, V lost 6 bases, and 3 bases had no gene match. CDR3 loop: CASSGTGGYYEQYF. The DNA of the CDR3 is TGTGCCAGCAGCGGGACAGGGGGCTACTACGAGCAGTACTTC.

The chain joins TRBV20-1 to TRBJ2-2; 8 bases fit TRBD2. J was trimmed by 2 bases and V by 1 base; bases with no gene match: 21. This CDR3 region has 21 residues. Germline CDR1 is DFQATT and CDR2 is SNEGSKA (reference sequence). In nucleotides, the CDR3 is TGCAGTGCTAGAGGACCGGTCGTCGCGGGAGGCCCTGGGTTAAACACCGGGGAGCTGTTTTTT. Amino acids: CSARGPVVAGGPGLNTGELFF.

The chain carries TRBV29-1 and TRBJ1-2; tentatively, D is TRBD1 (6 bases). The ends were cut back, 8 bases at V and 0 bases at J, with 19 bases in the middle. Germline V lookup: CDR1 SQVTM, CDR2 ANQGSEA. The CDR3 contains 15 residues. This chain's CDR3 is CSTLRGGDPNYGYTF. The CDR3 DNA reads as TGCAGCACTCTAAGGGGGGGGGACCCTAACTATGGCTACACCTTC.

J is TRBJ2-2 and V is TRBV29-1; D possibly corresponds to TRBD2 (6 bases). V was trimmed by 4 bases and J by 2 bases, leaving 17 bases between them. CDR1 is SQVTM, CDR2 ANQGSEA, per germline. The CDR3 is made up of 16 amino acids. DNA for the CDR3: TGCAGCGTTGGGGGTGCCGCGGGACGAAACACCGGGGAGCTGTTTTTT. Encoded protein: CSVGGAAGRNTGELFF.

The V and J genes are TRBV12-3 or TRBV12-4 and TRBJ1-1; D possibly corresponds to TRBD1 (5 bases). Trimming removed 6 bases from V and 4 bases from J, with 15 bases in between. The CDR3 extends over 14 amino acids. The CDR3 is CASSPWAGGTEAFF. The CDR3 nucleotides read TGTGCCAGCAGCCCCTGGGCGGGGGGCACTGAAGCTTTCTTT.

This clonotype has more than one count but fewer than ten. This chain links TRBV20-1 with TRBJ1-6; no reliable D call. The CDR3 is made up of 16 amino acids. The germline CDR1 and CDR2 sequences are DFQATT and SNEGSKA (reference sequence). Deletions cut 0 bases from V and 0 bases from J, with 9 bases between. The CDR3 sequence: CSARDGGSSYNSPLHF. In nucleotides, the CDR3 is TGCAGTGCTAGAGATGGCGGCAGCTCCTATAATTCACCCCTCCACTTT.

A remark on this clonotype: At one end the junction does not follow the germline gene, possibly because of a read error. The chain has TRBV6-1 and TRBJ1-6; perhaps TRBD1 as D (6 bases). The CDR3 has 15 residues. Germline CDR1 reads MNHNS; CDR2 reads SASEGT. The CDR3: CASSRTVGQRAPHHF. Here the CDR3 DNA reads TGTGCCAGCAGTCGGACAGTCGGTCAAAGGGCACCCCACCACTTT.

This chain joins TRBV30 and TRBJ2-5; TRBD1 might be the D (5 bases). CDR1 and CDR2 from the germline V gene are GTSNPN and SVGIG (reference sequence). The CDR3 has 12 residues. Trimming left V 0 bases short and J 5 bases short, with 7 bases between. The CDR3 loop reads CAWSVGQETQYF. CDR3 DNA sequence: TGTGCCTGGAGTGTGGGGCAGGAGACCCAGTACTTC.

The chain uses TRBV12-3 or TRBV12-4 and TRBJ1-1; TRBD1 matches at 10 bases. The CDR3 is 13 residues long. V shed 5 bases, J shed 12 bases, and the junction held 9 bases outside the gene matches. CDR3 bases: TGTGCCAGCAGTATCGACCCGGGACAGGGGCCTTTCTTT. Translated, it gives CASSIDPGQGPFF.

In this sample, this clonotype turned up a few times. The rearrangement joins TRBV25-1 to TRBJ1-1, with D unclear. The V gene lost 3 bases and the J gene lost 9 bases, with 11 bases spanning the gap. CDR3 length: 12 residues. Per germline, CDR1 MGHDK and CDR2 SYGVNS. For the CDR3, the DNA is TGTGCCAGCAGTGAGGGAAGCAGAAAAGCTTTCTTT. Encoded protein: CASSEGSRKAFF.

This clonotype was seen only a few times. J is TRBJ2-7 and V is TRBV12-3 or TRBV12-4; the D call may be TRBD1 or TRBD2 (5 bases each). Trimming took off 3 bases at V and 5 bases at J, with 11 bases between the two ends. CDR3 size: 13 residues. The CDR3 DNA reads as TGTGCCAGCAGTTTCGAGGGGTTGGACGAGCAGTACTTC. Translated, it gives CASSFEGLDEQYF.

J is TRBJ2-3 and V is TRBV10-2; D perhaps matches TRBD1 (6 bases). Germline CDR1 is WSHSY and CDR2 is SAAADI. CDR3 length equals 13 residues. Trimming cost V 6 bases and J 2 bases, with 9 bases left between them. This chain's CDR3 is CASRDSSTDTQYF. The CDR3 nucleotides are TGCGCCAGCAGGGACAGTTCCACAGATACGCAGTATTTT.

CDR3 coding DNA: TGTGCCAGCAGCCGCAAAAGGTTCGGGGGAGCCAAAAACATTCAGTACTTC. This translates into CASSRKRFGGAKNIQYF. This chain connects TRBV5-4 to TRBJ2-4; the D gene is possibly TRBD2 (6 bases). V lost 4 bases and J 0 bases, leaving 17 bases between the germline ends. Per the germline V gene, CDR1 is SGHNT and CDR2 is YYREEE (reference sequence). The length of the CDR3 is 17 residues.

This chain joins TRBV12-3 or TRBV12-4 and TRBJ1-2; TRBD1 matches at 7 bases. The ends lost 5 bases at V and 8 bases at J; junction bases unmatched: 11. The CDR3 has 14 amino acids. This chain's CDR3 is CASSLVTGRSGYTF. In nucleotides, the CDR3 is TGTGCCAGCAGTCTTGTGACAGGGAGAAGCGGCTACACCTTC.

The chain links TRBV10-3 to TRBJ2-5; 9 positions agree with TRBD1. Unmatched junction bases numbered 4, after V lost 6 bases and J lost 2 bases. Germline V gives CDR1 ENHRY, CDR2 SYGVKD. There are 14 residues in the CDR3. In nucleotides, the CDR3 is TGTGCCATCAGCTCGGGACAGGGACAAGAGACCCAGTACTTC. Translated, it gives CAISSGQGQETQYF.

The chain uses TRBV18 and TRBJ2-5, with 8 nucleotides matching TRBD1. Germline lookup yields CDR1 KGHSH and CDR2 LQKENI. V lost 3 bases and J lost 3; bases outside the gene matches: 0. This CDR3 is 13 amino acids long. The CDR3 region has the DNA TGTGCCAGCTCACCGACAGGGGAAGAGACCCAGTACTTC. Its protein product is CASSPTGEETQYF.

The CDR3 DNA reads TGTGCCAGCACCACCACGGGGAAGCCCCAGCATTTT. This gives the protein CASTTTGKPQHF. The rearrangement links TRBV6-2 or TRBV6-3 to TRBJ1-5; D uncertain. From germline, CDR1 is MNHEY and CDR2 SVGEGT. This CDR3 has 12 amino acids. Trimming stripped 7 bases from V and 8 bases from J, with 12 bases between.

This chain links TRBV6-1 with TRBJ1-4; a weak D match, TRBD1 (5 bases). With 8 bases removed from V and 4 bases from J, the gap between germline ends came to 17 bases. Germline lookup yields CDR1 MNHNS and CDR2 SASEGT. The CDR3 loop spans 15 amino acids. The CDR3 is CASRGTGLINEKLFF. The CDR3 region has the DNA TGTGCCAGCCGGGGGACGGGGTTAATTAATGAAAAACTGTTTTTT.

The chain uses TRBV20-1 and TRBJ1-1; D ambiguous. The V end was cut by 2 bases, the J end by 6 bases, with 13 bases between. The CDR3 has 13 residues. The germline gives CDR1 DFQATT, CDR2 SNEGSKA (reference sequence). CDR3 residues: CSARREAGAEAFF. For the CDR3, the DNA is TGCAGTGCTAGAAGGGAAGCCGGCGCTGAAGCTTTCTTT.

The sample holds a few counts of this clonotype. The J gene is TRBJ1-6, the V gene TRBV19; 9 bases are a match to TRBD1. V was pared by 3 bases and J by 4 bases, with 7 bases of the junction left unmatched. In germline, CDR1 is LNHDA, CDR2 SQIVND (reference sequence). CDR3 length equals 17 residues. The CDR3 reads CASSIIRGTGYNSPLHF. The CDR3 bases are TGTGCCAGTAGTATCATCCGCGGGACAGGGTATAATTCACCCCTCCACTTT.